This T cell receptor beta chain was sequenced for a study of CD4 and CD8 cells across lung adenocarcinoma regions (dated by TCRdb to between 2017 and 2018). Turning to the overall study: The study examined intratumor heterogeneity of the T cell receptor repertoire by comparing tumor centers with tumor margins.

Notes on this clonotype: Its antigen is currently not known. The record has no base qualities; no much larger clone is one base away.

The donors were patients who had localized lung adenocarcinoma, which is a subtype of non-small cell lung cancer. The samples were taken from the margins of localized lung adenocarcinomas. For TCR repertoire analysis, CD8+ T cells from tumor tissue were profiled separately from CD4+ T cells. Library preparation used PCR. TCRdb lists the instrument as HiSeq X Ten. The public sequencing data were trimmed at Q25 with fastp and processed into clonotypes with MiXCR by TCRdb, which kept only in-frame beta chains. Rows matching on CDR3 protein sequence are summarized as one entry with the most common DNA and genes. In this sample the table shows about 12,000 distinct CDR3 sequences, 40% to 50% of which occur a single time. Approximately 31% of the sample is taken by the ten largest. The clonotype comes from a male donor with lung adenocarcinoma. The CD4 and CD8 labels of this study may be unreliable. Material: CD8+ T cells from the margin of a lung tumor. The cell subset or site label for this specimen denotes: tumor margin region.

The DNA reads as follows: TGTGCCAGCAGTCCCCGCAGGGCGAGGGACGGCTACACCTTC. This sequence encodes CASSPRRARDGYTF. Here the chain combines TRBV6-1 and TRBJ1-2; TRBD1 is a weak D gene call, 5 bases matching. Deletion took 5 bases off V and 8 bases off J, with a span of 18 bases between the germline ends. The CDR3 goes from the cysteine to the phenylalanine over 14 residues. Just CDR3 DNA is preserved here, 42 bases in frame from base 1. The germline V gene encodes CDR1 MNHNS and CDR2 SASEGT.